This is a list of T cell receptor beta chains from one sample in a study of T cell responses to AZD1222 COVID-19 vaccine. Some clones are missing from TCRdb's copy, which holds only in-frame ones; the method was immunoSEQ multiplex PCR. The sample lists 95,000 to 150,000 clones; 80% to 90% were seen once. The specimen comprised peripheral blood, sampled on day 0 of AZD1222 vaccination. All receptors derive from an adult in good health. CDR3s leave out the opening cysteine and the closing phenylalanine or tryptophan. Fields, in order: J gene, V gene, CDR3 protein.

j_call: TRBJ1-1
v_call: TRBV29-1
cdr3_aa: SVGRTGQNTEAF

j_call: TRBJ1-2
v_call: TRBV5-5
cdr3_aa: ASSLYGFGTNYGYT

j_call: TRBJ1-2
v_call: TRBV5-4
cdr3_aa: ASSGGPNYGYT

j_call: TRBJ1-4
v_call: TRBV7-2
cdr3_aa: ASSPRQAEKLF

j_call: TRBJ1-2
v_call: TRBV27
cdr3_aa: ASSIGTGHGYT

j_call: TRBJ2-3
v_call: TRBV18
cdr3_aa: ASSTKGTGTGYSDTQY

j_call: TRBJ1-5
v_call: TRBV19
cdr3_aa: ASSIRGNQPQH

j_call: TRBJ1-2
v_call: TRBV2
cdr3_aa: ASSEMPGFNYGYT

j_call: TRBJ2-3
v_call: TRBV24-1
cdr3_aa: ATSDLDFGSTDTQY

j_call: TRBJ1-5
v_call: TRBV6-2/TRBV6-3
cdr3_aa: ASSSRWDNQPQH

j_call: TRBJ2-3
v_call: TRBV27
cdr3_aa: ASSLQSPRPGSTDTQY

j_call: TRBJ1-1
v_call: TRBV6-4
cdr3_aa: ASSDPSRDRGRKVIAF

j_call: TRBJ2-7
v_call: TRBV18
cdr3_aa: ASSPSGRVPYEQY

j_call: TRBJ1-3
v_call: TRBV7-8
cdr3_aa: ASSQEDPGTGSGNTIY

j_call: TRBJ2-2
v_call: TRBV28
cdr3_aa: ASSLFPENTGELF

j_call: TRBJ2-7
v_call: TRBV7-9
cdr3_aa: ASTRDTSSYEQY

j_call: TRBJ1-2
v_call: TRBV2
cdr3_aa: ASKYDYNRDNYGYT

j_call: TRBJ1-1
v_call: TRBV7-6
cdr3_aa: ASSLLQNTEAF